This TCR beta chain was documented in a study of a mutant IDH1 vaccine in newly diagnosed glioma. The wider study: Once 4-6 weeks had passed after radiotherapy alone, vaccination started, or it started with temozolomide cycles. Earlier therapy was either radiotherapy, temozolomide, or both, and most got both.

The CDR3 is 15 residues long. Trimming cost V 3 bases and J 4 bases; bases outside gene matches: 5. Germline-derived CDR1 and CDR2 are MNHEY and SMNVEV (reference sequence). Assay used: immunoSEQ multiplex PCR; TCRdb lists only in-frame clones, some missing. The sample holds tens of thousands of clones, approximately 80% seen once. Findings of the study overall: Altogether, about 95% of patients exhibited vaccine-induced immune responses.

Time point specified: week 5, during vaccination. With topical imiquimod, each dose of the vaccine consisted of 300 ug of mutant IDH1 20-mer peptide. The donors had new WHO grade 3 or 4 astrocytomas; these were IDH1-mutant and ATRX-lost. As to this clone: Its target is not known.

V gene TRBV27 combines with J gene TRBJ1-2, with 10 bases aligning to TRBD1. This TCR was sampled from a man aged 25-40 years with glioma. This specimen was PBMCs, taken from a glioma patient whose treatment included an IDH1 peptide vaccine. The CDR3 is CASSLRTGGVYGYTF. In DNA, the CDR3 is TGTGCCAGCAGTTTGAGGACAGGGGGGGTCTATGGCTACACCTTC.